Detailed here is one T cell receptor (beta chain). This specimen belongs to a study of OX40 agonist ivuxolimab in advanced cancers. The assay was immunoSEQ multiplex PCR, and TCRdb's table has in-frame clones only and misses some. The sample lists approximately 65,000 clones; 89% were seen once. V lost 1 base and J lost 8, with 16 bases in between. Per the germline V gene, CDR1 is SGDLS and CDR2 is YYNGEE. The CDR3 runs 15 residues. This TCR came from an adult with an advanced solid tumor such as melanoma, head and neck, liver or kidney cancer. The sample in question was CD4+ or CD8+ T cells sorted from blood, obtained in a trial of the OX40 agonist ivuxolimab. The V gene is TRBV9, the J gene TRBJ2-1, with D perhaps TRBD1 or TRBD2 (5 bases each). CDR3 protein: CASSVLGTRGDEQFF. The CDR3 DNA reads as TGTGCCAGCAGCGTACTCGGGACCCGGGGCGATGAGCAGTTCTTC.